The entry below gives a single T cell receptor (beta chain) sequence along with its context. Its antigen is currently unknown. This entry belongs to a study of T cells after yellow fever vaccination. On the study more broadly: The SMART-Seq v4 Ultra Low Input method served to prepare the low-cell-number fractions.

TCRdb reprocessed the 5' RACE reads with MiXCR, giving one entry per CDR3 protein. The sample includes 300,000 to 400,000 distinct CDR3 sequences, about 11% of them seen just once. The CDR3 consists of 15 residues. From germline, CDR1 is MNHEY and CDR2 SVGAGI. Trimming stripped 0 bases from V and 1 base from J, with 7 bases between. Points from the study as a whole: Shared CD4/CD8 clonotypes were a small share, likely from convergent recombination. Abundant clonotypes from the bulk population could contaminate FACS-sorted repertoires.

The receptor's source is a man aged 18 to 30 who received the YFV17D yellow fever vaccine. The material sequenced was CD4+ T cells sorted from PBMCs, taken 45 days after the yellow fever booster vaccination. V gene TRBV6-5 combines with J gene TRBJ1-3; D is uncertain. CDR3 DNA: TGTGCCAGCAGTTACTCGAAAGTTTCTGGAAACACCATATATTTT. Its translation: CASSYSKVSGNTIYF.